A selection of T cell receptor beta chains follows, all from one sample in a study of cytomegalovirus exposure and HLA in healthy donors. This table comes from immunoSEQ multiplex PCR, and its TCRdb copy is limited to in-frame clones, with some not included. The profile shows about 120,000 clones, about four fifths of them singletons. The sequenced sample consisted of PBMCs. The receptors shown here come from a female donor in good health and CMV-seropositive. CDR3s include the opening cysteine and the closing phenylalanine or tryptophan. Fields, in order: CDR3 protein, CDR3 DNA, clone size, D gene, J gene, V gene. A D gene is named only where the DNA matches it firmly. Rows give clone size only sometimes, using once, few, many, or a class for an expanded clone.

cdr3_aa: CSAGPRGSYEQYF; cdr3_nt: TGCAGCGCGGGACCTCGGGGGTCCTACGAGCAGTACTTC; clone_size: -; d_call: -; j_call: TRBJ2-7; v_call: TRBV29-1
cdr3_aa: CAWSVQGNTIYF; cdr3_nt: TGTGCCTGGAGTGTACAGGGAAACACCATATATTTT; clone_size: -; d_call: -; j_call: TRBJ1-3; v_call: TRBV30
cdr3_aa: CASSSRGGSYGYTF; cdr3_nt: TGTGCCAGCAGTTCACGGGGAGGGAGCTATGGCTACACCTTC; clone_size: -; d_call: -; j_call: TRBJ1-2; v_call: TRBV6-5
cdr3_aa: CASSADSSYNQPQHF; cdr3_nt: TGTGCCAGCAGTGCTGACAGCTCTTACAATCAGCCCCAGCATTTT; clone_size: -; d_call: -; j_call: TRBJ1-5; v_call: TRBV6-1
cdr3_aa: CASSLGGNSYNEQFF; cdr3_nt: TGTGCCAGCAGTTTAGGTGGCAACTCCTACAATGAGCAGTTCTTC; clone_size: -; d_call: -; j_call: TRBJ2-1; v_call: TRBV27
cdr3_aa: CASSLQGTSNQPQHF; cdr3_nt: TGCGCCAGCAGCTTGCAGGGCACTAGCAATCAGCCCCAGCATTTT; clone_size: -; d_call: -; j_call: TRBJ1-5; v_call: TRBV5-1
cdr3_aa: CASSPMPQGYEQYF; cdr3_nt: TGTGCCAGCAGTCCCATGCCACAGGGCTACGAGCAGTACTTC; clone_size: -; d_call: -; j_call: TRBJ2-7; v_call: TRBV6-6
cdr3_aa: CASSLPPGQPGELFF; cdr3_nt: TGTGCCAGCAGCTTACCCCCCGGACAGCCCGGGGAGCTGTTTTTT; clone_size: -; d_call: -; j_call: TRBJ2-2; v_call: TRBV5-4
cdr3_aa: CASSFRHNNEQFF; cdr3_nt: TGTGCCAGCAGCTTTAGACATAACAATGAGCAGTTCTTC; clone_size: -; d_call: -; j_call: TRBJ2-1; v_call: TRBV7-2
cdr3_aa: CASRLREESSYNSPLHF; cdr3_nt: TGTGCCAGCAGGCTCAGGGAGGAGAGCTCCTATAATTCACCCCTCCACTTT; clone_size: -; d_call: -; j_call: TRBJ1-6; v_call: TRBV7-9
cdr3_aa: CASSPSGGTDTQYF; cdr3_nt: TGTGCCAGCAGCCCTAGCGGGGGGACAGATACGCAGTATTTT; clone_size: -; d_call: TRBD2; j_call: TRBJ2-3; v_call: TRBV5-6
cdr3_aa: CASSSRQGKNTEAFF; cdr3_nt: TGTGCCAGCAGCTCCCGACAGGGGAAGAACACTGAAGCTTTCTTT; clone_size: -; d_call: TRBD1; j_call: TRBJ1-1; v_call: TRBV7-3
cdr3_aa: CAISPVETQHYEQYF; cdr3_nt: TGTGCCATCAGTCCGGTGGAGACGCAGCACTACGAGCAGTACTTC; clone_size: once; d_call: -; j_call: TRBJ2-7; v_call: TRBV10-3
cdr3_aa: CASSQDQTADSPLHF; cdr3_nt: TGCGCCAGCAGCCAAGATCAGACGGCGGATTCACCCCTCCACTTT; clone_size: -; d_call: -; j_call: TRBJ1-6; v_call: TRBV4-3
cdr3_aa: CASSQSLTTGLNIQYF; cdr3_nt: TGCGCCAGCAGCCAAAGCCTCACCACAGGGTTGAACATTCAGTACTTC; clone_size: -; d_call: -; j_call: TRBJ2-4; v_call: TRBV4-1
cdr3_aa: CASKKGASEAFF; cdr3_nt: TGTGCCAGCAAAAAAGGGGCTTCCGAAGCTTTCTTT; clone_size: -; d_call: -; j_call: TRBJ1-1; v_call: TRBV27
cdr3_aa: CAWSGGPHQAFF; cdr3_nt: TGTGCCTGGAGTGGGGGGCCCCACCAGGCTTTCTTT; clone_size: -; d_call: -; j_call: TRBJ1-1; v_call: TRBV30
cdr3_aa: CASSVRLRETQYF; cdr3_nt: TGTGCCAGTAGTGTCCGACTGAGAGAGACCCAGTACTTC; clone_size: -; d_call: -; j_call: TRBJ2-5; v_call: TRBV19
cdr3_aa: CASSRATNEKLFF; cdr3_nt: TGTGCCAGTAGTCGCGCAACTAATGAAAAACTGTTTTTT; clone_size: few; d_call: -; j_call: TRBJ1-4; v_call: TRBV19
cdr3_aa: CASSPSDRGNTEAFF; cdr3_nt: TGTGCCAGCAGCCCCTCGGACAGGGGGAACACTGAAGCTTTCTTT; clone_size: -; d_call: TRBD1; j_call: TRBJ1-1; v_call: TRBV7-6
cdr3_aa: CASSYSVTVDTEAFF; cdr3_nt: TGTGCCAGCAGTTACTCGGTGACAGTGGACACTGAAGCTTTCTTT; clone_size: -; d_call: -; j_call: TRBJ1-1; v_call: TRBV6-5
cdr3_aa: CASSPGQQETQYF; cdr3_nt: TGTGCCAGTTCCCCGGGACAGCAAGAGACCCAGTACTTC; clone_size: -; d_call: TRBD1; j_call: TRBJ2-5; v_call: TRBV19
cdr3_aa: CASSLGQETSYEQYF; cdr3_nt: TGCGCCAGCAGCCTCGGACAGGAAACCAGTTACGAGCAGTACTTC; clone_size: -; d_call: TRBD1; j_call: TRBJ2-7; v_call: TRBV5-1
cdr3_aa: CASSLQVSTDTQYF; cdr3_nt: TGTGCCAGCAGTTTACAGGTTAGCACAGATACGCAGTATTTT; clone_size: -; d_call: -; j_call: TRBJ2-3; v_call: TRBV27
cdr3_aa: CASSSGRGGTDTQYF; cdr3_nt: TGCGCCAGCAGCTCGGGCAGGGGTGGAACAGATACGCAGTATTTT; clone_size: few; d_call: -; j_call: TRBJ2-3; v_call: TRBV5-1
cdr3_aa: CSAPYDSGYTF; cdr3_nt: TGCAGTGCCCCCTACGACTCTGGCTACACCTTC; clone_size: few; d_call: -; j_call: TRBJ1-2; v_call: TRBV20-1
cdr3_aa: CASSLGTAVWDTIYF; cdr3_nt: TGTGCCAGCAGCTTGGGTACAGCTGTCTGGGACACCATATATTTT; clone_size: -; d_call: -; j_call: TRBJ1-3; v_call: TRBV5-4
cdr3_aa: CASSLAPRHSYNEQFF; cdr3_nt: TGTGCCAGCAGCTTAGCGCCGCGGCACTCCTACAATGAGCAGTTCTTC; clone_size: -; d_call: -; j_call: TRBJ2-1; v_call: TRBV7-6
cdr3_aa: CASRFGGRAQSPLHF; cdr3_nt: TGTGCAAGTCGCTTTGGGGGCAGGGCCCAGTCACCCCTCCACTTT; clone_size: -; d_call: -; j_call: TRBJ1-6; v_call: TRBV12-2
cdr3_aa: CASSLETVPRTDTQYF; cdr3_nt: TGTGCCAGCAGCTTAGAAACAGTCCCTCGCACAGATACGCAGTATTTT; clone_size: -; d_call: -; j_call: TRBJ2-3; v_call: TRBV13
cdr3_aa: CASSDGLASVDTQYF; cdr3_nt: TGTGCCAGCAGTGACGGACTAGCTTCTGTGGATACGCAGTATTTT; clone_size: -; d_call: TRBD2; j_call: TRBJ2-3; v_call: TRBV2
cdr3_aa: CASSLDRGWEKLFF; cdr3_nt: TGTGCCAGCAGCTTAGACAGGGGTTGGGAAAAACTGTTTTTT; clone_size: few; d_call: TRBD1; j_call: TRBJ1-4; v_call: TRBV7-2
cdr3_aa: CASSSYRGNYEQYF; cdr3_nt: TGTGCCAGCAGCTCATACAGGGGGAACTACGAGCAGTACTTC; clone_size: few; d_call: TRBD1; j_call: TRBJ2-7; v_call: TRBV7-2
cdr3_aa: CASTLGGGPRTEAFF; cdr3_nt: TGTGCCAGCACCCTGGGGGGTGGGCCGAGGACTGAAGCTTTCTTT; clone_size: -; d_call: -; j_call: TRBJ1-1; v_call: TRBV5-6
cdr3_aa: CASSADRRAYGYTF; cdr3_nt: TGTGCCAGCAGCGCAGACAGGCGGGCCTATGGCTACACCTTC; clone_size: -; d_call: -; j_call: TRBJ1-2; v_call: TRBV13
cdr3_aa: CASSLDPGSNEQFF; cdr3_nt: TGTGCCAGCAGCTTGGACCCGGGAAGCAATGAGCAGTTCTTC; clone_size: -; d_call: -; j_call: TRBJ2-1; v_call: TRBV7-3
cdr3_aa: CASSGPQGGELFF; cdr3_nt: TGTGCCAGCAGTGGACCACAGGGCGGGGAGCTGTTTTTT; clone_size: -; d_call: -; j_call: TRBJ2-2; v_call: TRBV28
cdr3_aa: CASSQPRTGLGRDTIYF; cdr3_nt: TGCGCCAGCAGTCAACCGAGGACAGGGTTAGGTAGGGACACCATATATTTT; clone_size: once; d_call: TRBD1; j_call: TRBJ1-3; v_call: TRBV23-1
cdr3_aa: CASSYGADRHSPLHF; cdr3_nt: TGTGCCAGCAGTTACGGGGCAGACAGGCATTCACCCCTCCACTTT; clone_size: -; d_call: -; j_call: TRBJ1-6; v_call: TRBV6-6
cdr3_aa: CASSLATDRVNEQFF; cdr3_nt: TGTGCCAGCAGCCTTGCAACGGACAGGGTGAATGAGCAGTTCTTC; clone_size: -; d_call: TRBD1; j_call: TRBJ2-1; v_call: TRBV9